Listed here is a single TCR beta chain. Through a sample-barcoded 5' primer and a J-beta primer mix, a second PCR was run for about 7 to 12 cycles. From the 5' RACE reads, TCRdb called clonotypes with MiXCR, one entry per CDR3 protein. Here the sample spans over a million distinct CDR3 sequences, 35% to 45% being singletons. The data derive from a study of blood T cells in healthy people across ages. The germline CDR1 and CDR2 sequences are LGHDT and YNNKEL (reference sequence). There are 15 residues in the CDR3. The sequenced sample was blood. The chain joins TRBV3-1 to TRBJ2-5; 7 bases are shared with TRBD1. TRBJ2-7 matches the DNA end more closely, so the J call is doubtful. This clonotype originated in a young woman in good health. CDR3: CASTISWGQTYEQYF. In DNA, the CDR3 is TGTGCCAGCACTATTTCGTGGGGACAGACCTACGAGCAGTACTTC.